The present entry profiles one TCR beta chain with its context. The target antigen is unknown. Assay used: immunoSEQ multiplex PCR; TCRdb lists only in-frame clones, some missing. The sample has about 79,000 clones; roughly 86% are singletons. The sample is drawn from a study of OX40 agonist ivuxolimab in advanced cancers. As for the study in general: Patients received intravenous ivuxolimab every 2 weeks at 0.01 to 10 mg/kg. Patients in dose escalation had liver, melanoma, kidney or head and neck cancers.

Findings of the study overall: Normalized T-cell clonal expansion was also low in a subset of nonresponders.

This CDR3 contains 16 residues. The germline V gene encodes CDR1 SGHTA and CDR2 FQGNSA. V gave up 5 bases and J gave up 4 bases; unmatched junction bases: 12. The sample here was CD4+ or CD8+ T cells sorted from blood, taken in a trial of the OX40 agonist ivuxolimab. The V gene is TRBV7-2, the J gene TRBJ1-2; 8 positions match TRBD1. The source is an adult with an advanced solid tumor such as melanoma, head and neck, liver or kidney cancer. This CDR3 reads CASSLSGQGRIYGYTF. The CDR3 nucleotides are TGTGCCAGCAGCCTCTCAGGACAGGGACGGATCTATGGCTACACCTTC.